This TCR beta chain was retrieved from a study of cytomegalovirus exposure and HLA in healthy donors. Overall study: A prior study identified just under 120 million unique TCR beta sequences from about 179 million T cells.

The PCR ran on 60 Vbeta and 13 Jbeta primers. Data came from immunoSEQ multiplex PCR; TCRdb stores just in-frame clones and leaves some out. The table records 150,000 to 200,000 clones, 75% of them present only once. V lost 0 bases to trimming and J lost 4 bases, with 15 bases between them. This CDR3 is built from 15 residues. Germline-derived CDR1 and CDR2 are SQVTM and ANQGSEA. Donors had nominal health at sampling but likely had unrecorded immune exposures. General study results and limits: Per a prior analysis, the majority of TCR beta V segments were productive roughly 87% or roughly 30% of the time. There were several of the most significant clusters that appeared linked to common viral pathogens in a later analysis.

Note on this clone: Its specificity is unknown.

The chain is built from TRBV29-1 and TRBJ1-1; TRBD1 might be the D (6 bases). The clonotype comes from a woman aged 50 to 60 in good health and CMV-seropositive. Sequenced material: PBMCs. CDR3 region: CSVEDRIQGVTEAFF. The CDR3 DNA reads TGCAGCGTTGAAGATCGGATACAGGGTGTCACTGAAGCTTTCTTT.